This section outlines one TCR beta chain sequence together with its context. This CDR3 has 16 residues. Trimming cost V 4 bases and J 4 bases, with 18 bases left between them. Germline values: CDR1 KGHDR, CDR2 SFDVKD. The data are from a study of blood T cell repertoires in COVID-19. In the study overall: Samples representing acute and convalescent COVID-19 were sourced from the United States, Italy and Spain.

Cohorts were determined from participant-reported clinical history. TCRdb's copy holds only in-frame clones and misses some; the assay was immunoSEQ multiplex PCR. This sample has about 350,000 clones, with roughly 87% found just once. The sequence was obtained from a woman aged 25 to 39 who had recovered from COVID-19. Sequences were obtained from PBMCs or T cells enriched from blood (not recorded which). This chain uses TRBV24-1 with TRBJ1-2; a possible D gene is TRBD1 (6 bases). The CDR3 region is CATSDASLGAGYGYTF. In DNA form, the CDR3 reads TGTGCCACCAGTGACGCTTCCTTGGGGGCCGGCTATGGCTACACCTTC.